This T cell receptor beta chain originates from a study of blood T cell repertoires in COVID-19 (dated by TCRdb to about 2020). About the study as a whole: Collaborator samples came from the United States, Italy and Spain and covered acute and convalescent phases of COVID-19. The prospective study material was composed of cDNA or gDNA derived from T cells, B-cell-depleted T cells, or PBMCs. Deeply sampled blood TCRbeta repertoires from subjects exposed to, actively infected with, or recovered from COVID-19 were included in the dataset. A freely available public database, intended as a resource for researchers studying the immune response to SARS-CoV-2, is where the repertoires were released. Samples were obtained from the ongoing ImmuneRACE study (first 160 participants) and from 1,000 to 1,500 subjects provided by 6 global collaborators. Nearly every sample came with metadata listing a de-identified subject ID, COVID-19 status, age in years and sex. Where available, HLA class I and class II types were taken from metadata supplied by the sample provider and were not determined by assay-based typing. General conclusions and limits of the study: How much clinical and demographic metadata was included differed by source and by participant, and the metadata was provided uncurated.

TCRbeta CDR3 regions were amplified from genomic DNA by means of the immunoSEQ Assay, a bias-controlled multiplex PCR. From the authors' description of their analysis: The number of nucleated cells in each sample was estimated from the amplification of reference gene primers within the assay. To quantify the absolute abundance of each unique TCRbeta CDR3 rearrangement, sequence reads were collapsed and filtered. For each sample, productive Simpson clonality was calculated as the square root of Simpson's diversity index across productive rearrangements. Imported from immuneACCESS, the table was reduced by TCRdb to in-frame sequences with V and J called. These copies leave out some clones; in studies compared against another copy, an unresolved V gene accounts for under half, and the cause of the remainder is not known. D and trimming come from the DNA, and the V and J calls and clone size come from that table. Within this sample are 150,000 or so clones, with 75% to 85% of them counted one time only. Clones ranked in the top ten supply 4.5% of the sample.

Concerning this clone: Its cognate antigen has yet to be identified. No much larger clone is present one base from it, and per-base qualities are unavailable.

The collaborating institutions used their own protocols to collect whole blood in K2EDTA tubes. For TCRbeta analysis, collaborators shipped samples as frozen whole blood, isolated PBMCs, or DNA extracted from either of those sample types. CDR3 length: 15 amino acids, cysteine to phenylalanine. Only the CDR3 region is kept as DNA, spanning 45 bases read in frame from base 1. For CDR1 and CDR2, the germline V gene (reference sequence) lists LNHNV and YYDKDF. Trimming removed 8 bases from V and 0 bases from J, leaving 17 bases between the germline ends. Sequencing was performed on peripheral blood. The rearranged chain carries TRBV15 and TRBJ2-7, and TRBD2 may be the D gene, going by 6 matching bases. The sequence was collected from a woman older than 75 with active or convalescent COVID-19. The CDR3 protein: CATAPEGSVSYEQYF. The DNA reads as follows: TGTGCCACCGCACCGGAGGGCTCCGTCTCCTACGAGCAGTACTTC.